This record looks at one T cell receptor (beta chain) sequence and its context. Its antigen is undetermined. From the 5' RACE reads, TCRdb called clonotypes with MiXCR, one entry per CDR3 protein. The sample consists of approximately 400,000 distinct CDR3 sequences, roughly 18% of them appearing once. These data are taken from a study of T-cell memory formation after mild COVID-19. Findings and caveats of the study: Among contracting clones, CD4+ were mainly CM/EM and CD8+ enriched in EMRA.

Specimen: PBMCs or a T cell subset sorted from them (not recorded which). The source is a young man who had mild COVID-19 (a few samples of this study predate the infection). Cell type and time point are not known.

The CDR3 sequence is CASSYFGTGDSPLHF. The DNA for the CDR3 is TGTGCCAGCAGTTACTTCGGGACAGGGGATTCACCCCTCCACTTT. The chain links TRBV6-5 to TRBJ1-6, with 10 nucleotides matching TRBD1. With 1 base clipped from V and 8 bases from J, the junction kept 2 bases outside the gene matches. Looked up from germline, CDR1 is MNHEY and CDR2 is SVGAGI. This CDR3 is 15 amino acids long.